One and the same sample provided the 16 T cell receptor beta chains below, sequenced in a study of Graves' ophthalmopathy and Graves' hyperthyroidism. Beta-chain TCR CDR3 regions were amplified from RNA transcripts. Investigators did first-round RT-PCR with HTBI primers, then second-round multiplex PCR. One entry per CDR3 protein, called by TCRdb with MiXCR from the multiplex PCR reads. This table has around 340,000 distinct CDR3 sequences, roughly 15% appearing once. Sequences were obtained from peripheral blood. Receptor source: an adult man with Graves' ophthalmopathy.

V gene TRBV6-1 combines with J gene TRBJ2-7; TRBD2 is a possible D gene (7 bases). The V gene's germline CDR1 is MNHNS and CDR2 SASEGT. Trimming removed 5 bases from V and 9 bases from J, with 20 bases in between. The CDR3 spans 14 residues. The CDR3 bases are TGTGCCAGCAGTACCGCCGCGGGCGGGGGCGGGCAGTACTTC. It yields the protein CASSTAAGGGGQYF.

This clonotype was seen many times. The chain uses TRBV12-3 or TRBV12-4 and TRBJ2-4, with a weak D call TRBD1 (6 bases). Trimming pared 1 base from V and 6 bases from J, leaving 10 bases between. The CDR3 extends over 14 amino acids. Written as DNA, the CDR3 is TGTGCCAGCAGTTTAGGGGGACAAGTAAACATTCAGTACTTC. This codes for CASSLGGQVNIQYF.

There are many counts of this clonotype. The chain links TRBV6-1 to TRBJ1-2; TRBD1 is a possible D gene (5 bases). V shed 3 bases and J shed 0 bases, with 14 bases lying between them. From germline, CDR1 is MNHNS and CDR2 SASEGT. There are 16 residues in the CDR3. DNA of the CDR3: TGTGCCAGCAGTGACCCGGGACTGCCGGCTAACTATGGCTACACCTTC. Amino acids: CASSDPGLPANYGYTF.

This clonotype has ten or more counts. A much larger clone differs from this one at a single base, so this may be a read error. The rearrangement uses TRBV6-1 and TRBJ2-7; D gene uncertain. The length of the CDR3 is 12 residues. V was cut by 5 bases and J by 2 bases, with 7 bases left in between. The germline V gene has CDR1 MNHNS and CDR2 SASEGT. CDR3 in amino acids: CASSPAPYEQYF. The CDR3 nucleotides read TGTGCCAGCAGTCCCGCTCCCTACGAGCAGTACTTC.

The rearrangement uses TRBV7-2 and TRBJ2-7; 8 bases agree with TRBD1. Per the germline V gene, CDR1 is SGHTA and CDR2 is FQGNSA. Trimming took 5 bases from V and 3 from J; bases not matched to a gene: 6. The CDR3 contains 14 residues. CDR3 nucleotides: TGTGCCAGCAGCCACGGGACAGGCAACTACGAGCAGTACTTC. As protein: CASSHGTGNYEQYF.

This clonotype has ten or more counts. CDR3 in DNA: TGTGCCAGCAGCTCCCGACGCATCGGCTATGGCTACACCTTC. Translated, it gives CASSSRRIGYGYTF. The chain has TRBV7-3 and TRBJ1-2; D is uncertain. V dropped 4 bases and J dropped 4 bases, with 13 bases sitting between them. The CDR3 is 14 residues long. In germline, CDR1 is SGHTA, CDR2 FQGTGA. The whole variable domain, remainder taken from reference TRBV7-3 and TRBJ1-2, is GAGVSQTPSNKVTEKGKYVELRCDPISGHTALYWYRQSLGQGPEFLIYFQGTGAADDSGLPNDRFFAVRPEGSVSTLKIQRTERGDSAVYLCASSSRRIGYGYTFGSGTRLTVV.

V usage is TRBV12-3 or TRBV12-4 and J usage is TRBJ1-1, with D perhaps matching TRBD1 (5 bases). This CDR3 region has 11 residues. V shed 6 bases and J shed 7 bases, with 9 bases lying between them. The CDR3, as DNA: TGTGCCAGCAGAATACAGGTTGAAGCTTTCTTT. It is translated as CASRIQVEAFF.

This clonotype was detected only a few times. The V gene is TRBV6-2 or TRBV6-3, the J gene TRBJ1-6; the match to TRBD1 covers 9 bases. Germline CDR1 and CDR2: MNHEY and SVGEGT. The CDR3 is made up of 14 amino acids. Losses at the gene ends were 7 bases for V and 10 bases for J; bases not matched to a gene: 8. The DNA for the CDR3 is TGTGCCAGCACCGGTGGGACAGGGAAATCACCCCTCCACTTT. It translates to CASTGGTGKSPLHF.

This clonotype was observed many times. This chain links TRBV28 with TRBJ2-5; tentative D call: TRBD2 (6 bases). There are 15 residues in the CDR3. CDR1 and CDR2 from the germline V gene are MDHEN and SYDVKM. The ends were cut back, 5 bases at V and 2 bases at J, with 15 bases in the middle. The CDR3 bases are TGTGCCAGCAGTATCCCCGGAGGGATACAAGAGACCCAGTACTTC. It specifies CASSIPGGIQETQYF.

The rearrangement links TRBV12-3 or TRBV12-4 to TRBJ1-1, with 8 bases fitting TRBD1. V lost 5 bases, J lost 1 base, and 12 bases stayed unmatched. The CDR3 is 17 amino acids. CDR3 coding DNA: TGTGCCAGCAGTCCCTTCAGGGGGCACAGGCCGAACACTGAAGCTTTCTTT. This sequence encodes CASSPFRGHRPNTEAFF.

This clonotype has at least ten counts. The chain couples TRBV6-5 to TRBJ2-5, with unresolved D. The ends were cut back, 2 bases at V and 5 bases at J, with 18 bases in the middle. The CDR3 extends over 16 amino acids. Germline lookup yields CDR1 MNHEY and CDR2 SVGAGI. In DNA form, the CDR3 reads TGTGCCAGCAGTTACCCCTTCCTAGGAACTGGGGAGACCCAGTACTTC. Its protein is CASSYPFLGTGETQYF.

This clonotype was detected ten times or more. The junction and the germline gene differ at one end; a read error may be behind it. This rearrangement joins TRBV7-9 to TRBJ2-5; 9 positions match TRBD2. Germline V gene sequence: CDR1 SEHNR, CDR2 FQNEAQ (reference sequence). This CDR3 region has 14 residues. CDR3: CASSLLAGRETLYF. The CDR3 coding sequence is TGTGCCAGCAGCTTACTAGCGGGGAGGGAGACCCTGTACTTC.

This clonotype was counted at least ten times. The V gene is TRBV27, the J gene TRBJ1-6; D uncertain. CDR1 is MNHEY, CDR2 SMNVEV, per germline (reference sequence). The ends were cut back, 5 bases at V and 5 bases at J, with 7 bases in the middle. The CDR3 consists of 13 residues. CDR3 in amino acids: CASSKINNSPLHF. The CDR3 region has the DNA TGTGCCAGCAGTAAGATAAATAATTCACCCCTCCACTTT.

This clonotype was recorded at least ten times. V usage is TRBV11-1 and J usage is TRBJ2-2; D might be TRBD1 (6 bases). The CDR3 contains 17 residues. In germline, CDR1 is SGHAT, CDR2 FQDESV (reference sequence). The V gene lost 4 bases and the J gene lost 1 base, with 16 bases spanning the gap. CDR3 amino acids: CASSSGAHGGNTGELFF. In nucleotides, the CDR3 is TGTGCCAGCAGCTCAGGGGCCCACGGAGGGAACACCGGGGAGCTGTTTTTT. Filled out from reference TRBV11-1 and TRBJ2-2, the complete variable domain reads EAEVAQSPRYKITEKSQAVAFWCDPISGHATLYWYRQILGQGPELLVQFQDESVVDDSQLPKDRFSAERLKGVDSTLKIQPAELGDSAMYLCASSSGAHGGNTGELFFGEGSRLTVL.

This clonotype came up many times. The V and J genes are TRBV19 and TRBJ1-5; D is perhaps TRBD1 (5 bases). The germline gives CDR1 LNHDA, CDR2 SQIVND (reference sequence). V gave up 3 bases and J gave up 6 bases, with 15 bases separating them. This CDR3 is built from 15 residues. DNA of the CDR3: TGTGCCAGTAGTATTCTCCCGGCGCAGGGTCAGCCCCAGCATTTT. Protein: CASSILPAQGQPQHF.

This rearrangement joins TRBV5-1 to TRBJ2-7; 7 bases line up with TRBD2. J lost 2 bases, V lost 7 bases, and 9 bases had no gene match. CDR1 and CDR2 from the germline V gene are SGHRS and YFSETQ. There are 14 residues in the CDR3. CDR3 region: CASRGGAGTYEQYF. The CDR3 DNA reads TGCGCCAGCCGGGGTGGAGCGGGAACCTACGAGCAGTACTTC.